This TCR beta chain was found in a study of immune characterization of retroperitoneal liposarcoma. In germline, CDR1 is MRHNA, CDR2 SNTAGT. The junction had 5 bases not matched to a gene; V was cut back by 4 bases and J by 8 bases. This CDR3 contains 13 residues. MiXCR was run by TCRdb on the PCR reads, yielding one entry per CDR3 protein. The sample yields roughly 20,000 distinct CDR3 sequences, approximately 35% seen once. This TCR was sampled from a male donor with retroperitoneal liposarcoma. Sequenced sample: blood. The chain links TRBV6-4 to TRBJ1-2; 9 bases are a match to TRBD1. The CDR3: CASSAGTGFGYTF. CDR3 bases: TGTGCCAGCAGTGCGGGGACAGGGTTCGGCTACACCTTC.